This section outlines one T cell receptor (beta chain) sequence together with its context. Generated by immunoSEQ multiplex PCR, the TCRdb table keeps only in-frame clones and is missing some. The sample contains about 55,000 clones, 84% of which appear only once. Patients were excluded for autoimmune disease history or systemic immunosuppression. This entry is derived from a study of OX40 agonist ivuxolimab in advanced cancers. Looking at the study overall: Patients were infused with ivuxolimab every 2 weeks at 0.01 to 10 mg/kg. Averaging about 60 years in age, with a range of about 23 to 80, the cohort was 65% to 85% male. Partial responses were recorded for three patients, including one with hepatocellular carcinoma and two with cutaneous melanoma.

The germline V gene encodes CDR1 ENHRY and CDR2 SYGVKD. The V and J ends lost 0 bases and 6 bases respectively, with 2 bases between them. The CDR3 covers 11 residues. This sequence joins TRBV10-3 and TRBJ1-2, with no clear D. The sample here was CD4+ or CD8+ T cells sorted from blood, taken in a trial of the OX40 agonist ivuxolimab. The clonotype comes from an adult with an advanced solid tumor such as melanoma, head and neck, liver or kidney cancer. This CDR3 reads CAISESHGYTF. The CDR3 DNA reads as TGTGCCATCAGTGAGTCTCATGGCTACACCTTC.